The clone carrying this T cell receptor (beta chain) showed up many times. The data were taken from a study of neurological immune-mediated disorders. J was trimmed by 7 bases and V by 3 bases; bases with no gene match: 7. CDR1 DFQATT and CDR2 SNEGSKA come from the germline V gene (reference sequence). The CDR3 has 13 amino acids. One entry per CDR3 protein results from TCRdb running MiXCR on the 5' RACE reads. This sample has 30,000 to 35,000 distinct CDR3 sequences, with roughly 25% found just once. Sequences were obtained from CD4+ T cells from blood. The rearrangement joins TRBV20-1 to TRBJ1-2, with 8 bases matching TRBD1. This clonotype was obtained from a man aged 50-59 years with HTLV-1-associated myelopathy (HAM/TSP). The CDR3 nucleotides are TGCAGTGCTAGTACTCCAGGGGGCGGTGGCTACACCTTC. It specifies CSASTPGGGGYTF.